Presented here are 30 T cell receptor beta chains from one specimen sequenced in a study of blood T cells in healthy people across ages. Together with a sample-barcoded 5' primer, a J-beta primer mix was included in a second PCR lasting about 6 to 11 cycles. TCRdb independently ran MiXCR on the 5' RACE reads; one entry per CDR3 protein. The table shows some 730,000 distinct CDR3 sequences, with about 20% occurring only once. Sequencing was performed on blood. These receptors were obtained from a man aged 65-85 years in good health.

The chain recombines TRBV28 with TRBJ1-6; unclear D gene. Germline loops: CDR1 MDHEN, CDR2 SYDVKM. There are 16 residues in the CDR3. V was clipped by 6 bases and J by 0 bases, with 12 bases between them. CDR3 loop: CASSQSQSSYNSPLHF. The CDR3 DNA follows: TGTGCCAGCAGCCAATCCCAGAGCTCCTATAATTCACCCCTCCACTTT.

The chain links TRBV25-1 to TRBJ2-7; the D is unclear. This CDR3 has 12 residues. The V gene's germline CDR1 is MGHDK and CDR2 SYGVNS. Trimming left V 6 bases short and J 4 bases short, with 10 bases between. CDR3 sequence (DNA): TGTGCCAGCAGCGCCGGTCCGTACGAGCAGTACGTC. Amino acid sequence: CASSAGPYEQYV.

The chain employs TRBV6-5 and TRBJ2-1; D call uncertain. Germline CDR1 MNHEY, CDR2 SVGAGI. The CDR3 runs 15 residues. The ends were cut back, 0 bases at V and 5 bases at J, with 11 bases in the middle. CDR3 bases: TGTGCCAGCAGTTACTCGATTCGAGCGAACAATGAGCAGTTCTTC. It yields the protein CASSYSIRANNEQFF.

This chain links TRBV4-3 with TRBJ2-1; D may be TRBD2 (5 bases). Deletions cut 0 bases from V and 6 bases from J, with 18 bases between. The germline V gene has CDR1 LGHNA and CDR2 YSLEER. The CDR3 has 17 residues. CDR3: CASSQDGPGSRFNEQFF. CDR3 bases: TGCGCCAGCAGCCAAGATGGCCCGGGATCCCGCTTCAATGAGCAGTTCTTC.

The chain uses TRBV2 and TRBJ1-5, with 7 bases that match TRBD1. After removal of 7 bases from V and 1 base from J, the junction contained 7 bases not matched to a gene. CDR3 length: 15 amino acids. The germline gives CDR1 SNHLY, CDR2 FYNNEI. The CDR3 DNA is TGTGCCAGCAACCGACAGGGAGTGAGCAATCAGCCCCAGCATTTT. Translation gives CASNRQGVSNQPQHF.

This chain joins TRBV15 and TRBJ2-1; no definite D call. The germline V gene encodes CDR1 LNHNV and CDR2 YYDKDF (reference sequence). There are 18 residues in the CDR3. Deletions cut 5 bases from V and 0 bases from J, with 20 bases between. This chain's CDR3 is CATSETEKIGISYNEQFF. The CDR3 nucleotides are TGTGCCACCAGCGAGACCGAAAAAATAGGTATCTCCTACAATGAGCAGTTCTTC.

The V and J genes are TRBV12-3 or TRBV12-4 and TRBJ2-1; a possible D gene is TRBD2 (7 bases). Trimming took 7 bases from V and 7 from J, leaving 20 bases between them. CDR3 length equals 15 residues. The CDR3 coding sequence is TGTGCCAGCATCCCCCCTGGGGGGGGGCGGAATGAGCAGTTCTTC. Translated, it gives CASIPPGGGRNEQFF.

The chain carries TRBV6-5 and TRBJ1-1; D uncertain. The CDR3 consists of 13 residues. Germline CDR1 MNHEY, CDR2 SVGAGI. The V and J ends lost 3 bases and 1 base respectively, with 6 bases between them. The CDR3 is CASSYFGNTEAFF. In DNA form, the CDR3 reads TGTGCCAGCAGTTATTTTGGGAACACTGAAGCTTTCTTT.

This clonotype was seen many times. The J gene is TRBJ1-6, the V gene TRBV11-3, with D tentatively TRBD1 (6 bases). V was trimmed by 2 bases and J by 9 bases, leaving 8 bases between them. The CDR3 contains 13 residues. Germline values: CDR1 SGHNT, CDR2 YENEEA. This CDR3 is CASSLSRGSPLHF. CDR3 DNA: TGTGCCAGCAGCTTATCCAGGGGTTCACCCCTCCACTTT.

This chain links TRBV12-3 or TRBV12-4 with TRBJ2-5, with 11 bases identical to TRBD2. The CDR3 contains 15 residues. V lost 3 bases, J lost 5 bases, and 5 bases stayed unmatched. This CDR3 reads CASSFSSGRFETQYF. The CDR3 DNA reads as TGTGCCAGCAGTTTCTCTAGCGGGAGGTTTGAGACCCAGTACTTC.

In its sample, this clonotype was seen a few times. The V gene is TRBV19, the J gene TRBJ1-4; D not certain. CDR3 length equals 13 residues. The germline V gene has CDR1 LNHDA and CDR2 SQIVND (reference sequence). Trimming removed 2 bases at V and 7 bases at J, with 8 bases between. CDR3 DNA: TGTGCCAGTAGTATAAGTGATCCTGAAAAACTGTTTTTT. It is translated as CASSISDPEKLFF.

This clonotype appeared many times. Here the CDR3 reads CASSLNSENEQFF. CDR3 sequence (DNA): TGTGCCAGCAGCTTAAATAGCGAAAATGAGCAGTTCTTC. This chain uses TRBV11-3 with TRBJ2-1; possible D gene TRBD2, 5 bases. The germline CDR1 and CDR2 sequences are SGHNT and YENEEA. The CDR3 totals 13 residues. With 2 bases removed from V and 7 bases from J, the gap between germline ends came to 9 bases.

The rearrangement joins TRBV6-1 to TRBJ2-7; 15 positions agree with TRBD2. Per germline, CDR1 MNHNS and CDR2 SASEGT. The CDR3 contains 17 residues. Unmatched junction bases numbered 8, after V lost 5 bases and J lost 3 bases. CDR3 coding DNA: TGTGCCAGCAGTCGGACTAGCGGGGGGGCCCTAGGCTACGAGCAGTACTTC. Its protein is CASSRTSGGALGYEQYF.

The chain joins TRBV6-4 to TRBJ2-7; TRBD2 agrees at 7 bases. Germline-derived CDR1 and CDR2 are MRHNA and SNTAGT. This CDR3 comprises 17 residues. With 2 bases clipped from V and 3 bases from J, the junction kept 13 bases outside the gene matches. In nucleotides, the CDR3 is TGTGCCAGCAGTGACCCCCACCTAGCGGCCCAATTCTACGAGCAGTACGTC. As protein: CASSDPHLAAQFYEQYV.

The V gene is TRBV3-1, the J gene TRBJ1-5; the D is unclear. This CDR3 has 15 residues. The V end was cut by 1 base, the J end by 4 bases, with 11 bases between. CDR1 is LGHDT and CDR2 is YNNKEL in the germline V gene (reference sequence). The CDR3 region is CASSQGRTQNQPQHF. As DNA, the CDR3 is TGTGCCAGCAGCCAAGGGAGAACACAGAATCAGCCCCAGCATTTT. The full variable domain, its missing parts supplied by reference TRBV3-1 and TRBJ1-5, is DTAVSQTPKYLVTQMGNDKSIKCEQNLGHDTMYWYKQDSKKFLKIMFSYNNKELIINETVPNRFSPKSPDKAHLNLHINSLELGDSAVYFCASSQGRTQNQPQHFGDGTRLSIL.

This clonotype was seen a handful of times. The chain is built from TRBV6-6 and TRBJ1-2; maybe TRBD1 (5 bases). This CDR3 comprises 15 residues. The V gene's germline CDR1 is MNHNY and CDR2 SVGAGI (reference sequence). Trimming shortened V by 0 bases and J by 6 bases, and 14 bases separated the two germline ends. CDR3 region: CASSYSGGEGDGYTF. CDR3 in DNA: TGTGCCAGCAGTTACTCGGGGGGTGAGGGAGATGGCTACACCTTC.

This clonotype was found a few times. The chain employs TRBV30 and TRBJ2-5; D not certain. Germline V gene lookup returns CDR1 GTSNPN and CDR2 SVGIG (reference sequence). The CDR3 covers 13 residues. Trimming took off 1 base at V and 2 bases at J, with 8 bases between the two ends. The CDR3 loop is CAWSASPQETQYF. In nucleotides, the CDR3 is TGTGCCTGGAGTGCGTCCCCACAAGAGACCCAGTACTTC.

The genes are TRBV20-1 and TRBJ2-7; 8 nucleotides match TRBD2. V dropped 4 bases and J dropped 5; count of bases not matched to a gene: 4. The CDR3 length is 12 residues. Germline CDR1 DFQATT, CDR2 SNEGSKA (reference sequence). In nucleotides, the CDR3 is TGCAGTGCTAAGCGGGGGCGCGACGAGCAGTACTTC. Translated: CSAKRGRDEQYF.

This chain uses TRBV12-3 or TRBV12-4 with TRBJ2-2; D call uncertain. The length of the CDR3 is 12 residues. Trimming removed 8 bases at V and 3 bases at J, with 7 bases between. CDR3 DNA sequence: TGTGCCAGCTATAGGGACACCGGGGAGCTGTTTTTT. It codes for CASYRDTGELFF.

The genes are TRBV7-9 and TRBJ2-3, with 7 bases aligning to TRBD1. From germline, CDR1 is SEHNR and CDR2 FQNEAQ (reference sequence). V trimming: 4 bases; J trimming: 2 bases; junction bases outside the gene matches: 9. This CDR3 is 16 amino acids long. In DNA form, the CDR3 reads TGTGCCAGCAGCTACGGCCCCGGGACAGCCACAGATACGCAGTATTTT. This translates into CASSYGPGTATDTQYF.

This clonotype was observed a few times. The chain recombines TRBV3-1 with TRBJ1-4; D gene ambiguous. The CDR3 contains 15 residues. Trimming removed 3 bases from V and 8 bases from J, with 16 bases in between. Germline V lookup: CDR1 LGHDT, CDR2 YNNKEL (reference sequence). The CDR3: CASSQKGQVAEKLFF. Written as DNA, the CDR3 is TGTGCCAGCAGCCAGAAAGGGCAGGTCGCGGAAAAACTGTTTTTT.

This sequence joins TRBV7-9 and TRBJ2-7; a possible D gene is TRBD1 (6 bases). V was clipped by 2 bases and J by 2 bases, with 13 bases between them. Germline CDR1 SEHNR, CDR2 FQNEAQ (reference sequence). This CDR3 comprises 15 residues. The CDR3 here is CASSLWADRTYEQYF. For the CDR3, the DNA is TGTGCCAGCAGCTTATGGGCAGACAGGACCTACGAGCAGTACTTC.

The genes are TRBV20-1 and TRBJ1-1, with D maybe TRBD1 (5 bases). Between the trimmed V and J ends, which lost 4 bases and 1 base, there was a span of 19 bases. Germline assignment: CDR1 DFQATT and CDR2 SNEGSKA (reference sequence). This CDR3 has 16 amino acids. The DNA for the CDR3 is TGCAGTGCTATTCCAGGTTTGGGGCAGAGGAACACTGAAGCTTTCTTT. This gives the protein CSAIPGLGQRNTEAFF.

The rearrangement links TRBV7-6 to TRBJ2-2, with 7 bases matching TRBD1. The germline CDR1 and CDR2 sequences are SGHVS and FNYEAQ. V was pared by 4 bases and J by 4 bases, with 6 bases of the junction left unmatched. The CDR3 sequence is 15 residues long. CDR3 region: CASSSGGPLTGELFF. The CDR3 region has the DNA TGTGCCAGCAGCTCAGGGGGACCTCTCACCGGGGAGCTGTTTTTT.

The chain carries TRBV5-5 and TRBJ1-1; D not resolved. The germline CDR1 and CDR2 sequences are SGHKS and YYEKEE (reference sequence). Trimming removed 0 bases at V and 4 bases at J, with 4 bases between. This CDR3 has 12 amino acids. DNA of the CDR3: TGTGCCAGCAGCTTGGGGCTCACTGAAGCTTTCTTT. Its translation: CASSLGLTEAFF.

This clonotype was seen more than once but under ten times. V is TRBV5-1 and J is TRBJ2-1, with 10 bases aligning to TRBD2. Germline loops: CDR1 SGHRS, CDR2 YFSETQ. V was clipped by 0 bases and J by 7 bases; unmatched bases: 4. This CDR3 is built from 15 residues. CDR3 DNA sequence: TGCGCCAGCAGCTTGGCTAGCGGGGGTTGGAATGAGCAGTTCTTC. Protein sequence: CASSLASGGWNEQFF.

The rearrangement links TRBV18 to TRBJ2-2; no clear D. The CDR3 covers 13 residues. The germline gives CDR1 KGHSH, CDR2 LQKENI. Trimming removed 4 bases from V and 5 bases from J, with 8 bases in between. The chain's CDR3 is CASSLTPTGELFF. In nucleotides, the CDR3 is TGTGCCAGCTCACTGACTCCTACCGGGGAGCTGTTTTTT.

This rearrangement joins TRBV29-1 to TRBJ2-1; 10 bases agree with TRBD2. With 0 bases clipped from V and 7 bases from J, the junction kept 3 bases outside the gene matches. CDR1 and CDR2 from the germline V gene are SQVTM and ANQGSEA. The CDR3 contains 14 residues. Here the CDR3 reads CSVEDLAGVNEQFF. The CDR3 DNA follows: TGCAGCGTTGAAGATCTAGCGGGGGTGAATGAGCAGTTCTTC.

This clonotype has a handful of counts. The CDR3 DNA reads as TGTGCCATCAGTACAGGGACTAGCGGGAGCACAGATACGCAGTATTTT. Protein: CAISTGTSGSTDTQYF. The chain links TRBV10-3 to TRBJ2-3, with 12 bases matching TRBD2. Germline V gene sequence: CDR1 ENHRY, CDR2 SYGVKD. The V and J ends lost 5 bases and 0 bases, in that order; junction bases with no gene match: 3. There are 16 residues in the CDR3.

This clonotype was seen a few times. The chain links TRBV20-1 to TRBJ1-1; TRBD1 is a possible D gene (5 bases). The V end lost 7 bases, the J end lost 4 bases, and 19 bases lay between the germline ends. Germline CDR1 and CDR2: DFQATT and SNEGSKA (reference sequence). The CDR3 contains 14 residues. As DNA, the CDR3 is TGCAGTGACAGAGTACCAGGGCGGGGCACTGAAGCTTTCTTT. Translated: CSDRVPGRGTEAFF.